The 29 T cell receptor beta chains given below trace back to one sample, sequenced in a study of graft-versus-host responses after intestinal transplantation. Libraries were prepared by immunoSEQ multiplex PCR; TCRdb keeps only in-frame clonotypes and omits some of them. The sample gives about 98,000 clones, 86% of which show up once; roughly 1.4% is in the top ten. The sequenced sample was PBMCs, obtained 255 days after intestinal transplant. These receptors were collected from a human patient who received an intestinal transplant, so some T cells may come from the graft donor.

The chain has TRBV6-5 and TRBJ1-3; tentative D call: TRBD1 (5 bases). This CDR3 is built from 15 residues. The V gene lost 4 bases and the J gene lost 1 base, with 11 bases spanning the gap. CDR1 is MNHEY and CDR2 is SVGAGI in the germline V gene. The CDR3 DNA reads TGTGCCAGCAGTTCCTCGGGGGAATCTGGAAACACCATATATTTT. The encoded protein is CASSSSGESGNTIYF.

The chain is built from TRBV7-3 and TRBJ2-1, with D possibly being TRBD2 (5 bases). The germline CDR1 and CDR2 sequences are SGHTA and FQGTGA. This CDR3 contains 13 residues. The ends were cut back, 4 bases at V and 9 bases at J, with 13 bases in the middle. The CDR3 sequence: CASSSSDWGEQFF. For the CDR3, the DNA is TGTGCCAGCAGCTCCTCGGACTGGGGTGAGCAGTTCTTC. The variable domain in full, completed from reference TRBV7-3 and TRBJ2-1, reads GAGVSQTPSNKVTEKGKYVELRCDPISGHTALYWYRQSLGQGPEFLIYFQGTGAADDSGLPNDRFFAVRPEGSVSTLKIQRTERGDSAVYLCASSSSDWGEQFFGPGTRLTVL.

The rearrangement joins TRBV6-1 to TRBJ1-6; no firm D call. Germline V gives CDR1 MNHNS, CDR2 SASEGT. The germline V and J ends were trimmed by 9 bases and 6 bases, with 15 bases remaining between them. CDR3 length equals 14 residues. This CDR3 reads CASPGDAGNSPLHF. For the CDR3, the DNA is TGTGCCAGTCCCGGCGACGCCGGTAATTCACCCCTCCACTTT.

The V call is TRBV5-6, the J call TRBJ2-2, with unresolved D. Germline loops: CDR1 SGHDT, CDR2 YYEEEE. Trimming cost V 1 base and J 3 bases, with 10 bases left between them. The CDR3 runs 15 residues. The CDR3 reads CASSLSVGDTGELFF. Written as DNA, the CDR3 is TGTGCCAGCAGCTTGAGTGTGGGCGACACCGGGGAGCTGTTTTTT.

This chain uses TRBV7-3 with TRBJ2-3; D ambiguous. The CDR3 is made up of 14 amino acids. V lost 5 bases, J lost 1 base, and 10 bases lay in between. The germline gives CDR1 SGHTA, CDR2 FQGTGA. The CDR3 sequence: CASSPIPGTDTQYF. In DNA, the CDR3 is TGTGCCAGCAGCCCTATCCCTGGCACAGATACGCAGTATTTT.

The chain combines TRBV5-1 with TRBJ1-2; 11 nucleotides line up with TRBD1. Losses at the gene ends were 3 bases for V and 2 bases for J; bases not matched to a gene: 6. The CDR3 consists of 16 residues. Per germline, CDR1 SGHRS and CDR2 YFSETQ. The CDR3 region is CASSSGQGEVNYGYTF. CDR3 DNA sequence: TGCGCCAGCAGCTCGGGACAGGGGGAAGTCAACTATGGCTACACCTTC.

This clone was detected only once. This chain uses TRBV4-3 with TRBJ2-3; 9 bases map to TRBD1. The CDR3 is 15 residues long. Looked up from germline, CDR1 is LGHNA and CDR2 is YSLEER. V shed 1 base, J shed 6 bases, and the junction held 5 bases outside the gene matches. The CDR3 sequence: CASSQAGQGFDTQYF. As DNA, the CDR3 is TGCGCCAGCAGCCAAGCGGGACAGGGTTTTGATACGCAGTATTTT.

The chain couples TRBV28 to TRBJ2-5, with 7 bases lining up with TRBD2. Looked up from germline, CDR1 is MDHEN and CDR2 is SYDVKM. V lost 6 bases, J lost 9 bases, and 13 bases stayed unmatched. This CDR3 spans 14 amino acids. The CDR3 protein is CASSLRGGLRPQYF. The CDR3 DNA follows: TGTGCCAGCAGCCTGAGGGGAGGGCTTCGCCCCCAGTACTTC.

The J gene is TRBJ2-1, the V gene TRBV28, with 12 nucleotides matching TRBD2. The V and J ends lost 6 bases and 0 bases, in that order; junction bases with no gene match: 12. This CDR3 is built from 19 residues. Germline V lookup: CDR1 MDHEN, CDR2 SYDVKM. CDR3 DNA sequence: TGTGCCAGCAGGCCCCGGACTAGCGGGATCCCGAGCTCCTACAATGAGCAGTTCTTC. It is translated as CASRPRTSGIPSSYNEQFF.

This clone was counted once. The CDR3 DNA sequence: TGTGCCAGCGGTAAAACAGGGGCGGTGGAGTATGGCTACACCTTC. Amino acids: CASGKTGAVEYGYTF. The chain is built from TRBV19 and TRBJ1-2; 7 nucleotides match TRBD1. Germline trimming cut 9 bases from V and 5 bases from J; bases unmatched to any gene: 15. Germline lookup yields CDR1 LNHDA and CDR2 SQIVND (reference sequence). The length of the CDR3 is 15 residues. The full variable domain, in which reference TRBV19 and TRBJ1-2 provide the parts outside the CDR3, is DGGITQSPKYLFRKEGQNVTLSCEQNLNHDAMYWYRQDPGQGLRLIYYSQIVNDFQKGDIAEGYSVSREKKESFPLTVTSAQKNPTAFYLCASGKTGAVEYGYTFGSGTRLTVV.

V gene TRBV9 combines with J gene TRBJ1-5; a weak D match, TRBD1 (5 bases). The germline V gene encodes CDR1 SGDLS and CDR2 YYNGEE. The V gene lost 4 bases and the J gene lost 0 bases, with 11 bases spanning the gap. This CDR3 is 15 amino acids long. The CDR3 spells CASSPRGHSNQPQHF. The CDR3 DNA is TGTGCCAGCAGCCCGAGGGGTCATAGCAATCAGCCCCAGCATTTT.

The genes are TRBV7-6 and TRBJ2-5, with 8 bases lining up with TRBD2. This CDR3 has 15 amino acids. The germline gives CDR1 SGHVS, CDR2 FNYEAQ. Losses at the gene ends were 5 bases for V and 5 bases for J; bases not matched to a gene: 10. The CDR3 here is CASSGSGVGEETQYF. The CDR3 DNA follows: TGTGCCAGCAGCGGTAGCGGGGTGGGCGAGGAGACCCAGTACTTC. Full variable domain (outside the CDR3, taken from reference TRBV7-6 and TRBJ2-5): GAGVSQSPRYKVTKRGQDVALRCDPISGHVSLYWYRQALGQGPEFLTYFNYEAQQDKSGLPNDRFSAERPEGSISTLTIQRTEQRDSAMYRCASSGSGVGEETQYFGPGTRLLVL.

The CDR3 spells CASSRRLPGRGNEKLFF. For the CDR3, the DNA is TGTGCCAGCAGCCGACGGCTCCCGGGACGGGGGAATGAAAAACTGTTTTTT. V is TRBV27 and J is TRBJ1-4, with D perhaps matching TRBD1 (5 bases). The V end was cut by 6 bases, the J end by 5 bases, with 22 bases between. In germline, CDR1 is MNHEY, CDR2 SMNVEV (reference sequence). The CDR3 totals 17 residues.

Here the CDR3 reads CASSENPLGYTF. DNA for the CDR3: TGTGCCAGCAGTGAGAACCCACTCGGCTACACCTTC. The genes are TRBV2 and TRBJ1-2; D is uncertain. The CDR3 covers 12 residues. Per germline, CDR1 SNHLY and CDR2 FYNNEI. Trimming took 3 bases from V and 8 from J, leaving 10 bases between them.

The rearrangement uses TRBV5-1 and TRBJ1-1; D is perhaps TRBD1 (5 bases). The CDR3 is made up of 15 amino acids. V dropped 0 bases and J dropped 1 base, with 10 bases sitting between them. Germline values: CDR1 SGHRS, CDR2 YFSETQ. The CDR3 region is CASSLGSGGNTEAFF. The DNA for the CDR3 is TGCGCCAGCAGCTTGGGATCCGGGGGGAACACTGAAGCTTTCTTT.

This rearrangement joins TRBV28 to TRBJ2-7; D remains ambiguous. V was cut by 3 bases and J by 1 base, with 10 bases left in between. The CDR3 length is 14 residues. Germline CDR1 reads MDHEN; CDR2 reads SYDVKM. The CDR3 region is CASSFAQVSYEQYV. CDR3 nucleotides: TGTGCCAGCAGTTTCGCTCAGGTATCCTACGAGCAGTACGTC.

This chain links TRBV6-5 with TRBJ1-6, with a possible D match to TRBD1 (6 bases). The V and J ends lost 0 bases and 9 bases respectively, with 15 bases between them. The CDR3 has 16 amino acids. From germline, CDR1 is MNHEY and CDR2 SVGAGI. DNA for the CDR3: TGTGCCAGCAGTTACTCCGCGGGGGGCGATGTTTCACCCCTCCACTTT. This encodes CASSYSAGGDVSPLHF.

This clone was recorded a few times. This chain connects TRBV28 to TRBJ2-3; D is undetermined. Germline V gives CDR1 MDHEN, CDR2 SYDVKM. This CDR3 spans 13 amino acids. Trimming cost V 3 bases and J 1 base, with 5 bases left between them. The CDR3 DNA reads TGTGCCAGCAGTTTCCAGGGCACAGATACGCAGTATTTT. This translates into CASSFQGTDTQYF.

The V call is TRBV27, the J call TRBJ2-1, with 8 nucleotides matching TRBD1. The V gene end was trimmed by 3 bases and the J gene end by 6 bases; junction bases not matched to a gene: 10. The CDR3 is 16 amino acids. Germline CDR1 is MNHEY and CDR2 is SMNVEV (reference sequence). The DNA for the CDR3 is TGTGCCAGCAGTTTCCGATCGCAGGGGGCGATCAATGAGCAGTTCTTC. Its protein product is CASSFRSQGAINEQFF.

This clone has more than one count but fewer than ten. The chain uses TRBV18 and TRBJ1-1, with D perhaps TRBD1 (5 bases). The germline V gene encodes CDR1 KGHSH and CDR2 LQKENI. The CDR3 extends over 15 amino acids. V lost 1 base and J 5 bases, leaving 14 bases between the germline ends. The chain's CDR3 is CASSPRRVFGTEAFF. DNA of the CDR3: TGTGCCAGCTCACCACGCAGGGTTTTTGGGACTGAAGCTTTCTTT.

This clone was seen only once. The chain combines TRBV19 with TRBJ1-1; TRBD1 agrees at 10 bases. Per the germline V gene, CDR1 is LNHDA and CDR2 is SQIVND (reference sequence). The CDR3 covers 15 residues. Trimming at V came to 3 bases and at J to 1 base, leaving 2 bases not matched to a gene. CDR3: CASSMGQGRNTEAFF. CDR3 DNA sequence: TGTGCCAGTAGTATGGGACAGGGGAGGAACACTGAAGCTTTCTTT.

This chain joins TRBV19 and TRBJ1-2; no clear D gene. The CDR3 is 12 residues long. V shed 4 bases and J shed 2 bases, with 5 bases lying between them. Looked up from germline, CDR1 is LNHDA and CDR2 is SQIVND (reference sequence). The chain's CDR3 is CASSSRNYGYTF. The CDR3 nucleotides read TGTGCCAGTAGTAGTAGAAACTATGGCTACACCTTC.

The rearrangement uses TRBV19 and TRBJ2-3; 7 nucleotides line up with TRBD2. Per the germline V gene, CDR1 is LNHDA and CDR2 is SQIVND (reference sequence). After removal of 5 bases from V and 0 bases from J, the junction contained 20 bases not matched to a gene. This CDR3 spans 20 amino acids. CDR3 nucleotides: TGTGCCAGTAGTCCAGCGTGGGACTACGGACTACGTGCTAGCACAGATACGCAGTATTTT. Protein product: CASSPAWDYGLRASTDTQYF. The full variable domain, rest sourced from reference TRBV19 and TRBJ2-3, is DGGITQSPKYLFRKEGQNVTLSCEQNLNHDAMYWYRQDPGQGLRLIYYSQIVNDFQKGDIAEGYSVSREKKESFPLTVTSAQKNPTAFYLCASSPAWDYGLRASTDTQYFGPGTRLTVL.

The CDR3 reads CASSQEALPAGNTEAFF. The CDR3 DNA reads TGCGCCAGCAGCCAAGAAGCTCTCCCGGCGGGGAACACTGAAGCTTTCTTT. The chain links TRBV4-3 to TRBJ1-1, with D hard to call. Trimming left V 0 bases short and J 1 base short, with 15 bases between. From germline, CDR1 is LGHNA and CDR2 YSLEER. The CDR3 totals 17 residues.

This chain connects TRBV4-3 to TRBJ1-2; the D gene is possibly TRBD1 (5 bases). The V gene's germline CDR1 is LGHNA and CDR2 YSLEER. The CDR3 contains 17 residues. V lost 3 bases, J lost 1 base, and 18 bases lay in between. CDR3 nucleotides: TGCGCCAGCAGCCAGGGGGTGGACCCCACCCATAACTATGGCTACACCTTC. This encodes CASSQGVDPTHNYGYTF.

The chain links TRBV5-1 to TRBJ2-6, with 7 bases lining up with TRBD1. The V and J ends lost 4 bases and 0 bases, in that order; junction bases with no gene match: 7. CDR1 is SGHRS and CDR2 is YFSETQ in the germline V gene. The CDR3 totals 17 residues. The CDR3 loop is CASSLGQSSSGANVLTF. As DNA, the CDR3 is TGCGCCAGCAGCCTGGGACAGAGTAGCTCTGGGGCCAACGTCCTGACTTTC.

This clone was seen once. This sequence joins TRBV29-1 and TRBJ2-3; D uncertain. The CDR3 has 13 residues. Germline V CDR1 and CDR2: SQVTM, ANQGSEA. V was cut by 1 base and J by 0 bases, with 5 bases left in between. In DNA form, the CDR3 reads TGCAGCGTTGAAGGACAAAGCACAGATACGCAGTATTTT. Its translation: CSVEGQSTDTQYF.

The J gene is TRBJ2-1, the V gene TRBV15; 7 nucleotides align to TRBD2. V lost 4 bases to trimming and J lost 7 bases; unmatched junction nucleotides: 10. Germline V CDR1 and CDR2: LNHNV, YYDKDF (reference sequence). The CDR3 spans 15 residues. The CDR3 DNA is TGTGCCACCAGCACAGGACTAGGCCTACGGAATGAGCAGTTCTTC. The encoded protein is CATSTGLGLRNEQFF.

This clone was seen only once. The rearrangement uses TRBV6-1 and TRBJ1-2; D remains ambiguous. Germline V gives CDR1 MNHNS, CDR2 SASEGT. This CDR3 comprises 15 residues. V lost 8 bases and J lost 6, with 22 bases in between. For the CDR3, the DNA is TGTGCCAGCCATGTAGGCCTAAGGACGGTCAATGGCTACACCTTC. Translation: CASHVGLRTVNGYTF.